Below, one T cell receptor beta chain is given with its context. Its cognate antigen is unknown. The sample comes from a study of blood T cells in healthy people across ages. Findings of the study overall: In the absence of known donor CMV status, changes in expanded clonotypes were possibly confounded. TCR beta diversity was tightly associated with the proportion of naive T cells.

Using a J-beta primer mix together with a sample-barcoded 5' primer, a second PCR was run for about 7 to 12 cycles. TCRdb re-called the 5' RACE reads through MiXCR, storing one row per CDR3 protein. The repertoire has roughly 800,000 distinct CDR3 sequences, nearly 60% of them found once; the top ten carry about 20%. Researchers isolated at least 7 million PBMCs per sample. Extraction of total RNA produced a minimum of 5.5 micrograms from each sample. This CDR3 comprises 14 residues. The V gene end was trimmed by 2 bases and the J gene end by 4 bases; junction bases not matched to a gene: 5. Germline CDR1 is ENHRY and CDR2 is SYGVKD.

The J gene is TRBJ2-7, the V gene TRBV10-3; 7 bases fit TRBD2. Material: blood. The sequence derives from a man aged 25 to 40 in good health. The CDR3 region has the DNA TGTGCCATCAGTGAGCGGGGACTACTTTACGAGCAGTACTTC. Translated, it gives CAISERGLLYEQYF.